The 9 T cell receptor beta chains below come from one sample, sequenced in a study of tumor-infiltrating lymphocytes in primary liver carcinoma. Both RNA and DNA were isolated together from around 20-30 mg of bulk tissue that had not been sorted. Reverse transcription of 450 to 500 ng total RNA with a constant-region primer produced TCR beta cDNA. What produced the TCR beta libraries was three nested multiplex PCR rounds using slightly modified ARM-PCR. The study ran its first two PCR rounds for around 10 cycles each, using TRBV1-TRBV30 forward primers and a C-beta reverse primer. Via MiXCR, TCRdb re-called the multiplex PCR reads, giving one row per CDR3 protein. The data contain 90,000 to 150,000 distinct CDR3 sequences, approximately 71% of them singletons. Sample: tumor-adjacent normal liver tissue. These TCRs come from a woman aged 60-75 years with primary liver carcinoma and hepatitis B virus infection.

The chain has TRBV11-2 and TRBJ2-3, with D maybe TRBD2 (7 bases). CDR3 length: 16 amino acids. Trimming pared 6 bases from V and 1 base from J, leaving 17 bases between. CDR1 and CDR2 from the germline V gene are SGHAT and FQNNGV. CDR3 coding DNA: TGTGCCAGCAGTTTACGCGGGGGCACCGGCACAGATACGCAGTATTTT. It specifies CASSLRGGTGTDTQYF.

This clonotype appeared a single time. Its ends do not fully match the called genes, so a read error is possible. The rearrangement joins TRBV11-2 to TRBJ2-5; the D is unclear. The CDR3 runs to 13 residues. Germline CDR1 reads SGHAT; CDR2 reads FQNNGV. The CDR3 is CANRGRPQETQYF. CDR3 nucleotides: TGCGCCAACAGAGGACGGCCACAAGAGACCCAGTACTTC.

This clonotype has a count of ten or more. The V and J genes are TRBV29-1 and TRBJ2-5; the D is unclear. Per germline, CDR1 SQVTM and CDR2 ANQGSEA. The V and J ends lost 6 bases and 5 bases respectively, with 22 bases between them. CDR3 length: 15 amino acids. This CDR3 is CSVDPGFGFAETQYF. CDR3 nucleotide sequence: TGCAGCGTCGATCCCGGGTTTGGGTTCGCGGAGACCCAGTACTTC. Based on the CDR3 plus reference TRBV29-1 and TRBJ2-5, the full variable domain is SAVISQKPSRDICQRGTSLTIQCQVDSQVTMMFWYRQQPGQSLTLIATANQGSEATYESGFVIDKFPISRPNLTFSTLTVSNMSPEDSSIYLCSVDPGFGFAETQYFGPGTRLLVL.

Regarding this clonotype: A much larger clone sits a single nucleotide away, making a read error possible. The chain joins TRBV28 to TRBJ2-3; weak D call: TRBD2 (5 bases). Deletions cut 7 bases from V and 8 bases from J, with 19 bases between. The CDR3 length is 14 residues. The V gene's germline CDR1 is MDHEN and CDR2 SYDVKM. The CDR3 DNA reads as TGTGCCAGCACTCCGGGGAGAAGGTCAGGTACGCAGTATTTT. The encoded protein is CASTPGRRSGTQYF.

This clonotype was counted at least ten times. This clone may be a read error of a much larger clone one base away. CDR3 sequence: CASSQVEDGASVLTF. For the CDR3, the DNA is TGCGCCAGCAGCCAAGTGGAGGATGGGGCCAGCGTCCTGACTTTC. The chain is built from TRBV4-1 and TRBJ2-6; either TRBD1 or TRBD2 may fit D (5 bases each). The CDR3 length is 15 residues. Germline loops: CDR1 MGHRA, CDR2 YSYEKL.

About this clonotype itself: Given the absence of the conserved phenylalanine or tryptophan at the CDR3 end, a read error is likely. Because the CDR3's place on the DNA is in doubt, the DNA is left out and the CDR3 is given as listed by TCRdb. This sequence joins TRBV11-2 and TRBJ1-5; the D call of TRBD1 is as the table states it, not checked on the DNA. The CDR3 totals 17 residues, both ends included. The V gene's germline CDR1 is SGHAT and CDR2 FQNNGV. This CDR3 reads CASSLGPSGAENQPQNS.

This clonotype was seen many times. V is TRBV7-8 and J is TRBJ2-5; a possible D gene is TRBD2 (6 bases). V gave up 6 bases and J gave up 5 bases, with 19 bases separating them. There are 15 residues in the CDR3. The germline CDR1 and CDR2 sequences are SGHVS and FQNEAQ. The CDR3, as DNA: TGTGCCAGCAGTTCACCTGGGACTCCTAGGGAGACCCAGTACTTC. This codes for CASSSPGTPRETQYF.

This clonotype was seen many times. In nucleotides, the CDR3 is TGTGCCAGCACTAGAGGACAGGGGGTACAGCCCCAGCATTTT. Translating gives CASTRGQGVQPQHF. V and J are TRBV6-2 or TRBV6-3 and TRBJ1-5, with TRBD1 matching 10 bases. V was clipped by 7 bases and J by 7 bases; unmatched bases: 7. In germline, CDR1 is MNHEY, CDR2 SVGEGT. This CDR3 has 14 residues.

Remarks on this clonotype: In this CDR3 the conserved last residue, phenylalanine or tryptophan, is missing, so a read error is likely. The rearrangement uses TRBV11-2 and TRBJ2-7; D is uncertain. Trimming shortened V by 1 base and J by 6 bases, and 7 bases separated the two germline ends. The CDR3 consists of 12 residues. Germline loops: CDR1 SGHAT, CDR2 FQNNGV. CDR3 DNA sequence: TGTGCCAGCAGCTTAGGTCCCACCGAGCAGTACTTG. Translating gives CASSLGPTEQYL.